A selection of T cell receptor beta chains follows, all from one sample in a study of blood T cell repertoires in COVID-19. The table came from immunoSEQ multiplex PCR; TCRdb's copy has only in-frame clones and leaves some out. The repertoire holds 150,000 to 200,000 clones, with 84% as singletons. The sample comprised PBMCs or T cells enriched from blood (not recorded which). The receptors come from a woman in her twenties or thirties who had been exposed to COVID-19. CDR3s include the opening cysteine and the closing phenylalanine or tryptophan. Fields, in order: D gene, V gene, J gene, CDR3 protein. D genes are given only for firm matches.

d_call: TRBD1; v_call: TRBV19; j_call: TRBJ1-5; cdr3_aa: CASSAFDRGRSNQPQHF
d_call: TRBD2; v_call: TRBV5-1; j_call: TRBJ2-1; cdr3_aa: CASSSSGGPHNEQFF
d_call: .; v_call: TRBV12-3/TRBV12-4; j_call: TRBJ1-2; cdr3_aa: CASSFSGLDYTF
d_call: TRBD2; v_call: TRBV15; j_call: TRBJ2-1; cdr3_aa: CATFETSGGVYEQFF
d_call: TRBD1; v_call: TRBV7-9; j_call: TRBJ1-2; cdr3_aa: CASSFAGTGGRGYTF
d_call: .; v_call: TRBV5-4; j_call: TRBJ2-7; cdr3_aa: CASSPLAGFRDEQYF
d_call: .; v_call: TRBV6-2/TRBV6-3; j_call: TRBJ2-1; cdr3_aa: CASSFPSEQFF
d_call: .; v_call: TRBV5-5; j_call: TRBJ2-4; cdr3_aa: CASELPYF
d_call: TRBD1; v_call: TRBV30; j_call: TRBJ1-2; cdr3_aa: CAWSYWDSSKLCARYGYTF
d_call: TRBD1; v_call: TRBV5-1; j_call: TRBJ2-2; cdr3_aa: CASSLGDRDLTGELFF
d_call: .; v_call: TRBV6-5; j_call: TRBJ2-5; cdr3_aa: CASSSPMRETQYF
d_call: .; v_call: TRBV5-1; j_call: TRBJ1-2; cdr3_aa: CASSLAGETNYGYTF
d_call: .; v_call: TRBV27; j_call: TRBJ1-1; cdr3_aa: CASSWEGVGDTEAFF
d_call: TRBD1; v_call: TRBV7-9; j_call: TRBJ1-2; cdr3_aa: CASSFRGPPSYGYTF
d_call: TRBD2; v_call: TRBV5-1; j_call: TRBJ2-3; cdr3_aa: CASLDPSGGPTDTQYF
d_call: .; v_call: TRBV12-3/TRBV12-4; j_call: TRBJ1-5; cdr3_aa: CASSFSIDQPQHF
d_call: .; v_call: TRBV7-8; j_call: TRBJ1-6; cdr3_aa: CASSLLGVNSPLHF
d_call: .; v_call: TRBV15; j_call: TRBJ2-7; cdr3_aa: CATSGAVGSYEQYF
d_call: .; v_call: TRBV16; j_call: TRBJ1-1; cdr3_aa: CASSHSPVEAFF
d_call: .; v_call: TRBV3-1/TRBV3-2; j_call: TRBJ1-2; cdr3_aa: CASSHAPSRSGVGYTF
d_call: TRBD1; v_call: TRBV11-2; j_call: TRBJ1-5; cdr3_aa: CASSLVDRGAPQHF
d_call: .; v_call: TRBV18; j_call: TRBJ1-2; cdr3_aa: CASSTQENYGYTF
d_call: .; v_call: TRBV19; j_call: TRBJ1-1; cdr3_aa: CASTMAVGGGTEAFF
d_call: .; v_call: TRBV5-6; j_call: TRBJ2-5; cdr3_aa: CASSPGLQETQYF
d_call: TRBD1; v_call: TRBV11-2; j_call: TRBJ1-1; cdr3_aa: CASSPGTVGEAFF
d_call: TRBD1; v_call: TRBV10-3; j_call: TRBJ2-7; cdr3_aa: CAIGTGAYEQYF
d_call: TRBD1; v_call: TRBV2; j_call: TRBJ1-2; cdr3_aa: CASRDRGSGGYTF
d_call: .; v_call: TRBV6-5; j_call: TRBJ1-2; cdr3_aa: CASSYTGYDYTF
d_call: TRBD1; v_call: TRBV5-5; j_call: TRBJ1-2; cdr3_aa: CASSVTGTGNGYTF
d_call: TRBD2; v_call: TRBV9; j_call: TRBJ2-1; cdr3_aa: CASSLNGVAGKGEQFF
d_call: .; v_call: TRBV2; j_call: TRBJ2-2; cdr3_aa: CASSETGEFNTGELFF
d_call: TRBD1; v_call: TRBV6-1; j_call: TRBJ2-6; cdr3_aa: CASSEGQGARGANVLTF
d_call: .; v_call: TRBV21-1; j_call: TRBJ1-1; cdr3_aa: CASSKAGVVPEAFF
d_call: .; v_call: TRBV5-4; j_call: TRBJ1-2; cdr3_aa: CASSLIGGYGYTF
d_call: TRBD1; v_call: TRBV30; j_call: TRBJ2-3; cdr3_aa: CAWNLGQTSTDTQYF
d_call: TRBD1; v_call: TRBV18; j_call: TRBJ1-6; cdr3_aa: CASSLLGQDSPLHF
d_call: .; v_call: TRBV19; j_call: TRBJ2-3; cdr3_aa: CASSMSGSTDTQYF
d_call: .; v_call: TRBV4-1; j_call: TRBJ1-2; cdr3_aa: CASSQVGSDTGYGYTF
d_call: .; v_call: TRBV7-9; j_call: TRBJ1-1; cdr3_aa: CASSLGLTGRETEAFF